This is a list of T cell receptor beta chains from one sample in a study of control samples from healthy donors and cancer patients. Using immunoSEQ multiplex PCR, the repertoire was profiled, and TCRdb retains in-frame clones only, with some absent. The table shows about 54,000 clones, with around 95% occurring only once. The sequenced material came from blood. The source of these receptors is a woman under 40 in good health. Both conserved end residues are part of each CDR3. The order of the fields is clone size, D gene, V gene, J gene, CDR3 DNA, CDR3 protein. A D gene is named only where the DNA matches it firmly. Not all rows give a size; the values are once, few, many and, for expanded clones, a class.

abundance: NA
d_gene: TRBD1
v_gene: TRBV19
j_gene: TRBJ1-5
CDR3nt: TGTGCCAGTAGTTGGCAGGGGGCGGGAGGGCAGCCCCAGCATTTT
CDR3aa: CASSWQGAGGQPQHF

abundance: NA
d_gene: NA
v_gene: TRBV11-2
j_gene: TRBJ2-5
CDR3nt: TGTGCCAGCAGCCCCCACACGGAGACCCAGTACTTC
CDR3aa: CASSPHTETQYF

abundance: NA
d_gene: TRBD2
v_gene: TRBV10-2
j_gene: TRBJ2-5
CDR3nt: TGCGCCAGCAAGCCTAGCGGCCAAGAGACCCAGTACTTC
CDR3aa: CASKPSGQETQYF

abundance: NA
d_gene: NA
v_gene: TRBV6-2/TRBV6-3
j_gene: TRBJ1-5
CDR3nt: TGTGCCAGCAGTTACCGGGGGTGGAGGAATCAGCCCCAGCATTTT
CDR3aa: CASSYRGWRNQPQHF

abundance: NA
d_gene: TRBD1
v_gene: TRBV7-3
j_gene: TRBJ1-3
CDR3nt: TGTGCCAGCAGCTCGACAGGGGGTAATGGAAACACCATATATTTT
CDR3aa: CASSSTGGNGNTIYF

abundance: NA
d_gene: TRBD2
v_gene: TRBV3-1/TRBV3-2
j_gene: TRBJ2-3
CDR3nt: TGTGCCAGCAGTCGGAGCGGGAGGGAGATAGATACGCAGTATTTT
CDR3aa: CASSRSGREIDTQYF

abundance: NA
d_gene: TRBD1
v_gene: TRBV6-5
j_gene: TRBJ1-1
CDR3nt: TGTGCCAGCAGGGACAGGGGAGGAACTGAAGCTTTCTTT
CDR3aa: CASRDRGGTEAFF

abundance: NA
d_gene: NA
v_gene: TRBV28
j_gene: TRBJ1-5
CDR3nt: TGTGCCAGCAGCCTCACGGGACCTAATCAGCCCCAGCATTTT
CDR3aa: CASSLTGPNQPQHF

abundance: NA
d_gene: NA
v_gene: TRBV19
j_gene: TRBJ1-5
CDR3nt: TGTGCCAGTAGTATCGCGGTAGGGGGATACCAGCCCCAGCATTTT
CDR3aa: CASSIAVGGYQPQHF

abundance: NA
d_gene: NA
v_gene: TRBV15
j_gene: TRBJ1-4
CDR3nt: TGTGCCACCAGTCAAGGGAGAAATGAAAAACTGTTTTTT
CDR3aa: CATSQGRNEKLFF

abundance: NA
d_gene: NA
v_gene: TRBV19
j_gene: TRBJ2-2
CDR3nt: TGTGCCAGTAGTATAACGGGGATAGGGACCGGGGAGCTGTTTTTT
CDR3aa: CASSITGIGTGELFF

abundance: NA
d_gene: TRBD1
v_gene: TRBV4-1
j_gene: TRBJ1-6
CDR3nt: TGCGCCAGCAGCCAAGATATAACAGGGGGCAGATATTCACCCCTCCACTTT
CDR3aa: CASSQDITGGRYSPLHF

abundance: NA
d_gene: NA
v_gene: TRBV15
j_gene: TRBJ2-7
CDR3nt: TGTGCCACCAGCAGAGACGGACAATTCTCCTACGAGCAGTACTTC
CDR3aa: CATSRDGQFSYEQYF

abundance: NA
d_gene: TRBD1
v_gene: TRBV6-6
j_gene: TRBJ2-6
CDR3nt: TGTGCCAGCAGTCCCCGACAGGGCCCCGTCGGGGCCAACGTCCTGACTTTC
CDR3aa: CASSPRQGPVGANVLTF

abundance: NA
d_gene: NA
v_gene: TRBV6-1
j_gene: TRBJ1-5
CDR3nt: TGTGCCAGCAGTGAGGGTCAGGGCAATCAGCCCCAGCATTTT
CDR3aa: CASSEGQGNQPQHF

abundance: NA
d_gene: NA
v_gene: TRBV5-1
j_gene: TRBJ2-3
CDR3nt: TGCGCCAGCAGCTTGGAGTCAGATACGCAGTATTTT
CDR3aa: CASSLESDTQYF

abundance: NA
d_gene: NA
v_gene: TRBV15
j_gene: TRBJ1-4
CDR3nt: TGTGCCACCAGCAGAGAACCGGGACGACCGAATGAAAAACTGTTTTTT
CDR3aa: CATSREPGRPNEKLFF

abundance: NA
d_gene: NA
v_gene: TRBV5-1
j_gene: TRBJ2-2
CDR3nt: TGCGCCAGCAGCCCCGACGTTCGGCAGGACACCGGGGAGCTGTTTTTT
CDR3aa: CASSPDVRQDTGELFF

abundance: NA
d_gene: TRBD2
v_gene: TRBV27
j_gene: TRBJ2-7
CDR3nt: TGTGCCAGCAGACCAAGCGGGAGCCCTTCCTACGAGCAGTACTTC
CDR3aa: CASRPSGSPSYEQYF

abundance: NA
d_gene: TRBD1
v_gene: TRBV2
j_gene: TRBJ2-3
CDR3nt: TGTGCCAGCAGTGAAGGGACAGGGGTAGATAGCACAGATACGCAGTATTTT
CDR3aa: CASSEGTGVDSTDTQYF

abundance: NA
d_gene: NA
v_gene: TRBV3-1/TRBV3-2
j_gene: TRBJ2-3
CDR3nt: TGTGCCAGCAGCCCAGAGCAGGGAGTCACAGATACGCAGTATTTT
CDR3aa: CASSPEQGVTDTQYF

abundance: NA
d_gene: TRBD2
v_gene: TRBV2
j_gene: TRBJ2-1
CDR3nt: TGTGCCAGCAGCCGACTAGCTAGAGAGCAGTTCTTC
CDR3aa: CASSRLAREQFF

abundance: once
d_gene: TRBD1
v_gene: TRBV15
j_gene: TRBJ2-7
CDR3nt: TGTGCCACCAGCGCGGACAGGGGATCCCACGAGCAGTACTTC
CDR3aa: CATSADRGSHEQYF

abundance: NA
d_gene: NA
v_gene: TRBV5-1
j_gene: TRBJ2-3
CDR3nt: TGCGCCAGCAGCGCCTTGAGGGGGGATACGCAGTATTTT
CDR3aa: CASSALRGDTQYF